These 15 T cell receptor beta chains were sequenced from one sample in a study of shared clonotypes between healthy human individuals. The assay was immunoSEQ multiplex PCR, and TCRdb's table has in-frame clones only and misses some. The sample records around 440,000 clones, about 74% being singletons. The sequenced material came from PBMCs. The receptors originated from a woman between 40 and 55 years old in good health. Some clones in this sample may be carry-over from other donors' samples.

The V gene is TRBV27, the J gene TRBJ2-5; 13 nucleotides match TRBD2. The better agreement between TRBJ2-7 and the DNA end casts doubt on the J call. The CDR3 covers 17 residues. Germline V gene data show CDR1 as MNHEY and CDR2 as SMNVEV (reference sequence). The CDR3 spells CASTIRPGLAGVYEQYF. The CDR3 DNA is TGTGCCAGCACCATACGCCCTGGACTAGCGGGAGTGTACGAGCAGTACTTC.

V gene TRBV6-5 combines with J gene TRBJ2-7; TRBD2 might be the D (5 bases). Per germline, CDR1 MNHEY and CDR2 SVGAGI. This CDR3 has 15 residues. Trimming took off 10 bases at V and 3 bases at J, with 22 bases between the two ends. The CDR3 coding sequence is TGTGCCATCAGCTATCTCGAGGGTCCCCTCTACGAGCAGTACTTC. Translating it yields CAISYLEGPLYEQYF.

The chain joins TRBV28 to TRBJ2-5; TRBD2 agrees at 9 bases. Per germline, CDR1 MDHEN and CDR2 SYDVKM. Trimming cost V 10 bases and J 4 bases; bases outside gene matches: 4. The CDR3 is 12 residues long. CDR3 loop: CAITTSGETQYF. Written as DNA, the CDR3 is TGTGCCATCACGACTAGCGGAGAGACCCAGTACTTC.

The J gene is TRBJ2-1, the V gene TRBV28; 11 bases align to TRBD2. CDR1 and CDR2 (germline): MDHEN, SYDVKM. This CDR3 comprises 17 residues. Trimming cost V 5 bases and J 4 bases; bases outside gene matches: 10. CDR3: CASSPLHGTSGYNEQFF. The CDR3 DNA is TGTGCCAGCAGTCCGCTACACGGGACTAGCGGTTACAATGAGCAGTTCTTC.

The V gene is TRBV4-1, the J gene TRBJ2-7, with TRBD2 matching 11 bases. The CDR3 has 18 amino acids. Trimming at V came to 2 bases and at J to 3 bases, leaving 12 bases not matched to a gene. CDR1 and CDR2 (germline): MGHRA, YSYEKL. The chain's CDR3 is CASSQPTLAGGPIYEQYF. The CDR3 bases are TGCGCCAGCAGCCAACCCACTTTAGCGGGAGGGCCGATCTACGAGCAGTACTTC.

This clone has more than one count but fewer than ten. A read error is likely here: a far larger clone is one base away. Other DNA sequences in the sample encode the same CDR3. The chain has TRBV7-9 and TRBJ1-1; the match to TRBD1 covers 10 bases. This CDR3 spans 16 amino acids. CDR1 is SEHNR, CDR2 FQNEAQ, per germline (reference sequence). The CDR3 spells CASSLRTGGMNTEAFF. The CDR3, as DNA: TGTGCCAGCAGCTTACGGACAGGGGGGATGAACACTGAAGCCTTCTTT.

The chain carries TRBV7-9 and TRBJ2-7, with D hard to call. The V gene lost 5 bases and the J gene lost 0 bases, with 14 bases spanning the gap. Germline V CDR1 and CDR2: SEHNR, FQNEAQ (reference sequence). CDR3 length equals 15 residues. The CDR3 protein is CASSPRRSSSYEQYF. The CDR3 bases are TGTGCCAGCAGCCCTCGCCGCAGCAGCTCCTACGAGCAGTACTTC. The complete variable domain, with remaining parts taken from reference TRBV7-9 and TRBJ2-7, reads DTGVSQNPRHKITKRGQNVTFRCDPISEHNRLYWYRQTLGQGPEFLTYFQNEAQLEKSRLLSDRFSAERPKGSFSTLEIQRTEQGDSAMYLCASSPRRSSSYEQYFGPGTRLTVT.

This clone was detected once. The V call is TRBV29-1, the J call TRBJ2-1; 14 bases match TRBD2. Trimming removed 6 bases from V and 0 bases from J; junction bases left unmatched: 10. The germline V gene has CDR1 SQVTM and CDR2 ANQGSEA. There are 18 residues in the CDR3. The CDR3 region is CSVTRTSGRLSSYNEQFF. CDR3 in DNA: TGCAGCGTGACTAGGACTAGCGGGAGGTTAAGCTCCTACAATGAGCAGTTCTTC.

This rearrangement joins TRBV2 to TRBJ2-5, with 7 bases that match TRBD1. Germline CDR1 and CDR2: SNHLY and FYNNEI. The CDR3 contains 14 residues. V shed 8 bases, J shed 5 bases, and the junction held 11 bases outside the gene matches. CDR3 protein: CASQANRGSETQYF. DNA of the CDR3: TGTGCCAGCCAAGCGAACAGGGGATCCGAGACCCAGTACTTC.

To note about this clone: A far larger clone differs by one base, so this is likely a read error. V and J are TRBV30 and TRBJ1-3, with D possibly matching TRBD1 (5 bases). Looked up from germline, CDR1 is GTSNPN and CDR2 is SVGIG (reference sequence). V gave up 4 bases and J gave up 6 bases, with 16 bases separating them. The CDR3 loop spans 14 amino acids. The DNA for the CDR3 is TGTGCCTGGAAGTCGGGGCGGACTGAAAACACCATATATTTT. It codes for CAWKSGRTENTIYF.

The rearrangement uses TRBV7-2 and TRBJ2-2; possibly TRBD2 for D (6 bases). The CDR3 has 16 residues. The V end lost 2 bases, the J end lost 1 base, and 11 bases lay between the germline ends. Germline loops: CDR1 SGHTA, CDR2 FQGNSA. DNA for the CDR3: TGTGCCAGCAGCTTACACGGGGGTGTGAACACCGGGGAGCTGTTTTTT. Translation: CASSLHGGVNTGELFF.

This clone was counted a single time. It differs at one base from a far larger clone, so likely a read error. Other nucleotide sequences from this sample produce the same CDR3. The chain combines TRBV6-5 with TRBJ2-5; D perhaps matches TRBD2 (5 bases). The J call may be mistaken, given a closer DNA end match to TRBJ2-7. Germline CDR1 reads MNHEY; CDR2 reads SVGAGI. There are 15 residues in the CDR3. The CDR3 spells CASSVSTDSSYEQYF. The CDR3 DNA sequence: TGTGCCAGCAGCGTCTCCACGGACTCATCCTACGAGCAGTACTTC.

This clone was found once. V usage is TRBV4-2 and J usage is TRBJ2-7; D is unresolved. The ends were cut back, 2 bases at V and 1 base at J, with 12 bases in the middle. Germline V gene sequence: CDR1 LGHNA, CDR2 YNFKEQ. The CDR3 totals 15 residues. The CDR3 DNA reads as TGTGCCAGCAGCCAACTGGCTGGGCTTTCCTACGAGCAGTACTTC. It encodes CASSQLAGLSYEQYF.

In this sample, this clone turned up a few times. CDR3 nucleotide sequence: TGCGCCAGCAGCCAAGTTAGACAGGTTGAAGAGCAGTTCTTC. Encoded protein: CASSQVRQVEEQFF. The chain joins TRBV4-1 to TRBJ2-1; D is perhaps TRBD1 (6 bases). V gave up 1 base and J gave up 10 bases, with 14 bases separating them. CDR1 is MGHRA and CDR2 is YSYEKL in the germline V gene. The CDR3 contains 14 residues.

Note on this clone: This may be a read error, as it is one base from a much larger clone. Other DNA sequences in the sample encode the same CDR3. The V gene is TRBV7-2, the J gene TRBJ2-7; TRBD2 aligns across 9 bases. The CDR3 has 15 residues. The germline CDR1 and CDR2 sequences are SGHTA and FQGNSA. CDR3 protein: CASSFIAGVGYEQYF. In DNA, the CDR3 is TGCGCCAGCAGCTTCATAGCGGGAGTCGGCTACGAGCAGTACTTC.